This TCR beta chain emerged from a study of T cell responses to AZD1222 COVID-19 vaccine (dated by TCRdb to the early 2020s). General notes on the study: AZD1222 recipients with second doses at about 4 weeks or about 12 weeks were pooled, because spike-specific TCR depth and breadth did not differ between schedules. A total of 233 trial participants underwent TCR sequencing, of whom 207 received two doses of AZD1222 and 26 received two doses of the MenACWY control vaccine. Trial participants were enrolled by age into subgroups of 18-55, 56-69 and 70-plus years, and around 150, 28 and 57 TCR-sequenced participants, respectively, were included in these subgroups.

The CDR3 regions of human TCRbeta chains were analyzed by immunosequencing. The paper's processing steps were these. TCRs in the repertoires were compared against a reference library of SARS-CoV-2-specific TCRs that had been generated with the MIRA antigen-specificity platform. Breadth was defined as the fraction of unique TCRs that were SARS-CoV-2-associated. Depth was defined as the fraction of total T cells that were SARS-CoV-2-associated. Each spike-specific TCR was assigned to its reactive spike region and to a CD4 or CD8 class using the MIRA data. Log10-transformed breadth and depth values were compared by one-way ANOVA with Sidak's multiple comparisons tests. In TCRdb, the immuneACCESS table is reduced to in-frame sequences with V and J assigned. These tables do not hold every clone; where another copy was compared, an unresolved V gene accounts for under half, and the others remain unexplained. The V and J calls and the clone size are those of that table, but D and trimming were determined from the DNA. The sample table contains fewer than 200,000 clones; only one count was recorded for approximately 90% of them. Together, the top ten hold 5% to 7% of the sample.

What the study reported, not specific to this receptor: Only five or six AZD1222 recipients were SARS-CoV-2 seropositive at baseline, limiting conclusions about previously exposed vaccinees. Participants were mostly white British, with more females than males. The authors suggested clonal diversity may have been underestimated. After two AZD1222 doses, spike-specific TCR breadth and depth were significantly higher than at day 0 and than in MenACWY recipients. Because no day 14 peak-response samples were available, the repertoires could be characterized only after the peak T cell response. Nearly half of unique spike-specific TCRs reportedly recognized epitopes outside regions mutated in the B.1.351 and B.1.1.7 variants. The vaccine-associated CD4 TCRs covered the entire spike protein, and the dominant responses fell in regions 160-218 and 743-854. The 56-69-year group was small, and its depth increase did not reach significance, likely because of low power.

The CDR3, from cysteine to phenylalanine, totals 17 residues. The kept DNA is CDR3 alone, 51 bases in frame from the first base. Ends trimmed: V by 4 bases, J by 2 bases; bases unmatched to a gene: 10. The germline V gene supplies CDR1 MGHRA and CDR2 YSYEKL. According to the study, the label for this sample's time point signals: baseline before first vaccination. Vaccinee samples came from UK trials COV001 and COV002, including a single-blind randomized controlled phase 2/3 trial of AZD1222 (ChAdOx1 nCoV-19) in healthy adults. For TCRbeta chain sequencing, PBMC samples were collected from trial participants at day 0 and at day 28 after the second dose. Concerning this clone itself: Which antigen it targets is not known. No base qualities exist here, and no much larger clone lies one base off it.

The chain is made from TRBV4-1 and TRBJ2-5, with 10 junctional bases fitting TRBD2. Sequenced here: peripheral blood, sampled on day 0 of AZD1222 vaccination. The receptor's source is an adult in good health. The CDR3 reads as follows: CASSPSLAGARQETQYF. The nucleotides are TGCGCCAGCAGCCCCAGCCTAGCGGGGGCCCGACAAGAGACCCAGTACTTC.